These T cell receptor beta chains were read from a single sample in a study of cytomegalovirus exposure and HLA in healthy donors. The table came from immunoSEQ multiplex PCR; TCRdb's copy has only in-frame clones and leaves some out. The table lists about 98,000 clones, about three fifths of them singletons, with around 5% in the top ten. The sample taken for sequencing was PBMCs. All receptors come from a human donor in good health. CDR3s include the opening cysteine and the closing phenylalanine or tryptophan.

v_call	j_call	cdr3_aa
TRBV4-2	TRBJ2-3	CASTAGSGGYTDTQYF
TRBV7-9	TRBJ2-5	CASSTSPSGREETQYF
TRBV2	TRBJ2-1	CASSETLGLAGDEQFF
TRBV19	TRBJ2-7	CATALGRAGEQYF
TRBV19	TRBJ2-3	CASSTGADTQYF
TRBV29-1	TRBJ2-3	CSVEGTGWADTQYF
TRBV11-2	TRBJ2-3	CASSTNNRDTQYF
TRBV5-1	TRBJ1-2	CASSLTGTGNDYGYTF
TRBV15	TRBJ2-7	CATSIEREGFYEQYF
TRBV6-6	TRBJ2-1	CASSYASGSSYNEQFF
TRBV10-2	TRBJ2-5	CASSNRDRGGETQYF
TRBV28	TRBJ2-1	CASDSYQGIDEQFF
TRBV10-1	TRBJ2-3	CASSPERGYTDTQYF
TRBV19	TRBJ1-4	CASRSGGEKLFF
TRBV6-6	TRBJ2-7	CASSPTTSGSFYEQYF
TRBV2	TRBJ2-7	CASSDPGQGKEQYF
TRBV7-9	TRBJ2-5	CASSSGGREGRWSTQYF
TRBV28	TRBJ2-7	CASSLLDRVTYEQYF
TRBV5-8	TRBJ1-4	CASSLIKGARSNEKLFF
TRBV2	TRBJ2-2	CASSEVQGGTGELFF
TRBV2	TRBJ2-4	CASSSLHRGSIQYF
TRBV27	TRBJ2-7	CASSPMTGNEQYF
TRBV25-1	TRBJ2-5	CASSLPGTGTQETQYF
TRBV28	TRBJ2-3	CASSLGSGADTQYF
TRBV30	TRBJ2-7	CAWGGLGGVEQYF
TRBV7-6	TRBJ2-5	CASSFGTGDQETQYF
TRBV4-1	TRBJ2-7	CASSQDTIGAGASYEQYF
TRBV28	TRBJ2-3	CASSLALDTGAGTDTQYF
TRBV5-4	TRBJ2-1	CASSPTLAGGGTYNEQFF
TRBV2	TRBJ2-1	CASAGLAILNEQFF
TRBV7-2	TRBJ1-2	CASSFSQGGYGYTF
TRBV7-7	TRBJ2-5	CASSLSGEGETQYF
TRBV6-1	TRBJ1-4	CASSEIGATNEKLFF
TRBV25-1	TRBJ1-3	CASSDPPSSSGNTIYF
TRBV19	TRBJ1-2	CASSIGPGTTYGYTF
TRBV4-1	TRBJ2-1	CASSQDSEKQFF